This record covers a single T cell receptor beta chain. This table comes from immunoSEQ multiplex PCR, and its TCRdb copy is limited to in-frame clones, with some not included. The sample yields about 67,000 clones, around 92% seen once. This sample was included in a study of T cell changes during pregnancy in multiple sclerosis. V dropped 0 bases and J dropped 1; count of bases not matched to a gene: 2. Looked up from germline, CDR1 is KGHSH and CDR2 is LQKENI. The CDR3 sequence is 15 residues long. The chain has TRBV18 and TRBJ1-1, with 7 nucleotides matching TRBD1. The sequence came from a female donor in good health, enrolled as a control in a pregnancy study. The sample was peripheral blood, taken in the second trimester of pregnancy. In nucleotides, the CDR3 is TGTGCCAGCTCACCACCGGGACAGCAGAACACTGAAGCTTTCTTT. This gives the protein CASSPPGQQNTEAFF.